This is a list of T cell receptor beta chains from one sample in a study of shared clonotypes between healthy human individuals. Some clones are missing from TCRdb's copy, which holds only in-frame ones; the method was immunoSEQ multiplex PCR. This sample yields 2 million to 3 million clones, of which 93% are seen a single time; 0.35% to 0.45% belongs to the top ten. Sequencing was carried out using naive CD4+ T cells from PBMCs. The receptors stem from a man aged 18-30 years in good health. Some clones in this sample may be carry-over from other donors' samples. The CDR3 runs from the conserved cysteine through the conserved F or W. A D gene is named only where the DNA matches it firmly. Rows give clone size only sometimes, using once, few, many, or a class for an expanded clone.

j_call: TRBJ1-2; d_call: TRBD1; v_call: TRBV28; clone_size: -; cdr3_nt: TGTGCCAGCGTCGAAATCAGGGGGCTTAGCTATGGCTACACCTTC; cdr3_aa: CASVEIRGLSYGYTF
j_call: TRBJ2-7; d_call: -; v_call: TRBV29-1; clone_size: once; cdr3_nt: TGCAGCGTTGAAAGAGGTCAGGGGAGCGAGCAGTACTTC; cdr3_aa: CSVERGQGSEQYF
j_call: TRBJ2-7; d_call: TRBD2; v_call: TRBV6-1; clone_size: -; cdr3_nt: TGTGCCAGCAGTGCGTTCTATCTAGCGGGAGGGTACTACGAGCAGTACTTC; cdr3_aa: CASSAFYLAGGYYEQYF
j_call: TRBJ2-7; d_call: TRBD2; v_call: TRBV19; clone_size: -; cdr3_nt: TGTGCCAGTAGTATCTTCGGCGGGAGAGGGTTCAGCGAGCAGTACTTC; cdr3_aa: CASSIFGGRGFSEQYF
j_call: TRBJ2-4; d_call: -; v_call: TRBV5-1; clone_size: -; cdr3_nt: TGCGCCAGCAGCCCCTCCGGGACCGAAAACATTCAGTACTTC; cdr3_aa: CASSPSGTENIQYF
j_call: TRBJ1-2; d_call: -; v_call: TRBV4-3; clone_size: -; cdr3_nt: TGCGCCAGCAGCCACAACGGGATGCCCCCTGGCTACACCTTC; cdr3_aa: CASSHNGMPPGYTF
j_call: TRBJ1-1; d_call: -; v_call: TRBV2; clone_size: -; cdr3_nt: TGTGCCAGCAGTGAAGGGGCAGGAAGAGAAGCTTTCTTT; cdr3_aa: CASSEGAGREAFF
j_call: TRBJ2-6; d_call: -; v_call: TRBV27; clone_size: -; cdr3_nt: TGTGCCAGCAGTTCCCTTTACAGACAGTCTGGGGCCAACGTCCTGACTTTC; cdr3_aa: CASSSLYRQSGANVLTF
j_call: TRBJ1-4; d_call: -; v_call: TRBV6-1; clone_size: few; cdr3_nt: TGTGCCAGCAGTGAAGCGTGGCCTGGGGGTGAAAAACTGTTTTTT; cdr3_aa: CASSEAWPGGEKLFF
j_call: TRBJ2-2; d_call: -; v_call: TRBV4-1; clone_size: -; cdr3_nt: TGCGCCAGCAGCCAAGTTCCTTTGACCGGGGAGCTGTTTTTT; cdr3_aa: CASSQVPLTGELFF
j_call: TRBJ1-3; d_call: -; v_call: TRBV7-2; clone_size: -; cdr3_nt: TGTGCCAGCAGCTTAGGATTCCTCCGGGACACTGGAAACACCATATATTTT; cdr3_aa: CASSLGFLRDTGNTIYF
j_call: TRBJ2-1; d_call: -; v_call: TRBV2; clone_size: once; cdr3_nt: TGTGCCAGCAGTGACAGGTTATTCTCCTTTGGCTACAATGAGCAGTTCTTC; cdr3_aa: CASSDRLFSFGYNEQFF
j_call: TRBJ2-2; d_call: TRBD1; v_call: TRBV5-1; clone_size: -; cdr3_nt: TGCGCCAGCAGCTTGGGAGGACAGGGGACCGGGGAGCTGTTTTTT; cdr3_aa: CASSLGGQGTGELFF
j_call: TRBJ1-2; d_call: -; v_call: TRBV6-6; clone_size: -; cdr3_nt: TGTGCCAGCAGTTACCCTAGGGCAGGAAGGGCAGGGGGCTACACCTTC; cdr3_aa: CASSYPRAGRAGGYTF
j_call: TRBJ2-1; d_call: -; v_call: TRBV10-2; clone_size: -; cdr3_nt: TGCGCCAGCAGTCCCCTACAGGGAAGAAATGAGCAGTTCTTC; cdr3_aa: CASSPLQGRNEQFF
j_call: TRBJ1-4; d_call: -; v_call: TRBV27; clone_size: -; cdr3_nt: TGTGCCAGCAGTTTTAGGTTCGCAACTAATGAAAAACTGTTTTTT; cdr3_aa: CASSFRFATNEKLFF
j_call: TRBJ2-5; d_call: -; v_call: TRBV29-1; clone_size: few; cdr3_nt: TGCAGCGTGTGCAGGACAGACCAAGAGACCCAGTACTTC; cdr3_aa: CSVCRTDQETQYF
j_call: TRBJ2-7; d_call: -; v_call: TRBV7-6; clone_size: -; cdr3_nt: TGTGCCAGCAGCTTAGGGTGGGGCGGGATCGCAGGTTACGAGCAGTACTTC; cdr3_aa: CASSLGWGGIAGYEQYF
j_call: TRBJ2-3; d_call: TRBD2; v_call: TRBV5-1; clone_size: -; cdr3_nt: TGCGCCAGCAGCCCGCTAGCGGGAGGCGAGACAGATACGCAGTATTTT; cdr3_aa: CASSPLAGGETDTQYF
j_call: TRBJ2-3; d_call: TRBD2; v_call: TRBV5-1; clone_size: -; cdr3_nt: TGCGCCAGCAGCCCGGGGACTAGCGAGTCGGCAGATACGCAGTATTTT; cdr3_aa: CASSPGTSESADTQYF
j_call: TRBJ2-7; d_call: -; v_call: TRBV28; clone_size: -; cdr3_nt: TGTGCCAGCAGTTTAGTAGGGGACGAGCAGTACTTC; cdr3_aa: CASSLVGDEQYF
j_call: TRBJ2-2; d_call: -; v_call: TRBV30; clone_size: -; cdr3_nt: TGTGCCTGCCCTTTGAGGGGGGACACCGGGGAGCTGTTTTTT; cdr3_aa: CACPLRGDTGELFF
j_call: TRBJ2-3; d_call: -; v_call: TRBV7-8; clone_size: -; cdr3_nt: TGTGCCAGCAGCCCCCAAAGGCCCCCCGATACGCAGTATTTT; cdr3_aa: CASSPQRPPDTQYF
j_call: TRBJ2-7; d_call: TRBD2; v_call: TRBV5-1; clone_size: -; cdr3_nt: TGCGCCAGCAGCTTTAGACTAGCGGGAGGAGTGACCTACGAGCAGTACTTC; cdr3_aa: CASSFRLAGGVTYEQYF
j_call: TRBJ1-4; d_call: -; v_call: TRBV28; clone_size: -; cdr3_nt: TGTGCCAGCAGCCCTCGGCTCTTAGGCCGGGGTGAAAAACTGTTTTTT; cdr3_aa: CASSPRLLGRGEKLFF
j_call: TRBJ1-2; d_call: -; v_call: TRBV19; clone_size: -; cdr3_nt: TGTGCCAGTAGTAAGGGAGGGAATTTCTACTATGGCTACACCTTC; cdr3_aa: CASSKGGNFYYGYTF
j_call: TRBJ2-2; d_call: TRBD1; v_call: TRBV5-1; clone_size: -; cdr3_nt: TGCGCCAGCAGCTTGGGGAGCAGGGGGAGAAACACCGGGGAGCTGTTTTTT; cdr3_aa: CASSLGSRGRNTGELFF
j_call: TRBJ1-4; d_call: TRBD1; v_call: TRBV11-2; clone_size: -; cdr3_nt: TGTGCCAGCAGCTTAGGGACAGGGCATGAAAAACTGTTTTTT; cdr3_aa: CASSLGTGHEKLFF
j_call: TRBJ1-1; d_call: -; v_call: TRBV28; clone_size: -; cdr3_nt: TGTGCCAGCAGTTGGTCGTATAGGGCGCAGAACACTGAAGCTTTCTTT; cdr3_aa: CASSWSYRAQNTEAFF
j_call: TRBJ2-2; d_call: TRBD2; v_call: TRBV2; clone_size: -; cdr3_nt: TGTGCCAGCAGGGGGAGCGGGAGGTTGACCGGGGAGCTGTTTTTT; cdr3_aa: CASRGSGRLTGELFF
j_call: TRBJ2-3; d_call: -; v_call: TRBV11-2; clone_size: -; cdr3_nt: TGTGCCAGCAGCTTGTTAACAGGGACCACAGATACGCAGTATTTT; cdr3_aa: CASSLLTGTTDTQYF
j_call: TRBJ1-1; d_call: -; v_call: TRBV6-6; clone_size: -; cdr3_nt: TGTGCCAGCACCCTCAGCGGCACTGAAGCTTTCTTT; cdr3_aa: CASTLSGTEAFF
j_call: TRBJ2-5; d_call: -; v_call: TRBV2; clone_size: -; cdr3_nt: TGTGCCAGCAGTGTCACGACAGCCCAGGAGACCCAGTACTTC; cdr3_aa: CASSVTTAQETQYF
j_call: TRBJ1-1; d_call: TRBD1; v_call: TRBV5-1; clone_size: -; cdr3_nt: TGCGCCAGCAGCCTCACGGACAGGGGAGGGGGCACTGAAGCTTTCTTT; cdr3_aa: CASSLTDRGGGTEAFF
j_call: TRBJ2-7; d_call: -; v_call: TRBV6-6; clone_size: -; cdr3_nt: TGTGCCAGCAGTTACTCAGAGCTGTACGAGCAGTACTTC; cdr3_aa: CASSYSELYEQYF
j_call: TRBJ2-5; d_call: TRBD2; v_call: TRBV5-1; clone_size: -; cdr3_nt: TGCGCCAGCAGCGCGGGACTAGCGGTAGAGACCCAGTACTTC; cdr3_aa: CASSAGLAVETQYF
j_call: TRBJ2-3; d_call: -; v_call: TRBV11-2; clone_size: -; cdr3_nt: TGTGCCAGCAGCTTAGGGGAACCCCCAGATACGCAGTATTTT; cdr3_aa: CASSLGEPPDTQYF
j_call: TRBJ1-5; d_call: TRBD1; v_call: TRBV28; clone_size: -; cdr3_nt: TGTGCCAGCAGCCGTCGACAGGGTTCCTCCAATCAGCCCCAGCATTTT; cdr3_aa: CASSRRQGSSNQPQHF
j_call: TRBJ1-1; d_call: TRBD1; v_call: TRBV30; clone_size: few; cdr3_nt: TGTGCCTGGAGTGCCTACAGGGGGCGCGAGAACACTGAAGCTTTCTTT; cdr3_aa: CAWSAYRGRENTEAFF
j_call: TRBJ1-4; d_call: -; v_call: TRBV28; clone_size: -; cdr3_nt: TGTGCCAGCAGATATAATGAAAAACTGTTTTTT; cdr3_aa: CASRYNEKLFF
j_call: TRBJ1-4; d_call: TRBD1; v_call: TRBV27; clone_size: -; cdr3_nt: TGTGCCAGCAGTGCCTCAGGGGGCTTTGGTGAAAAACTGTTTTTT; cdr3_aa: CASSASGGFGEKLFF
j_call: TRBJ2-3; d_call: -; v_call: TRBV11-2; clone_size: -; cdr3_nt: TGTGCCAGCAGCTTTGAGGTTTGGGCTCTCACAGATACGCAGTATTTT; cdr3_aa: CASSFEVWALTDTQYF
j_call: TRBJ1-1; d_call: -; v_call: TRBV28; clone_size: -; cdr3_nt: TGTGCCAGCAGTCCGTTTTTGGGCACTGAAGCTTTCTTT; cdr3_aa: CASSPFLGTEAFF
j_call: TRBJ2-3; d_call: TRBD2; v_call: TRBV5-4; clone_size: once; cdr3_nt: TGTGCCAGCAGCTCGGACCAAGGGAGGGGAGATACGCAGTATTTT; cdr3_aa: CASSSDQGRGDTQYF
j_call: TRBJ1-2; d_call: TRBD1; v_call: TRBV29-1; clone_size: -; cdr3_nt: TGCAGCGTTGAAGAACAGGGGGGGTACTATGGCTACACCTTC; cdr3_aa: CSVEEQGGYYGYTF
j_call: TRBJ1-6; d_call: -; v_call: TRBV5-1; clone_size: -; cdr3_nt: TGCGCCAGCAGCTTGAGCCCTCTAAACAATTCACCCCTCCACTTT; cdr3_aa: CASSLSPLNNSPLHF
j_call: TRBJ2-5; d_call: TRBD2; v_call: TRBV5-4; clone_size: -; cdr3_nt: TGTGCCAGCAGACTTAGCGGGATGCGTACTCAGTACTTC; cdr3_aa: CASRLSGMRTQYF